This T cell receptor (beta chain) came from a study of regulatory dendritic cells for organ transplantation. In the study overall: Day 6 dendritic cell cultures were stimulated with LPS. Study results and caveats: The authors noted considerable between-person heterogeneity in alloreactive memory CD8+ cells. Among resting subsets, memory CD8+ cells contained the most alloreactive clonotypes.

Note on this clone: Its antigen is not identified.

CFSE-labeled sorted T cells met regulatory or mature dendritic cells for 5 days. Here immunoSEQ multiplex PCR was the method, and the copy in TCRdb shows in-frame clones only, minus some. The sample lists 7,500 to 8,500 clones; roughly 67% were seen once. In germline, CDR1 is MNHNS, CDR2 SASEGT. The CDR3 loop spans 15 amino acids. The V gene end was trimmed by 6 bases and the J gene end by 6 bases; junction bases not matched to a gene: 9. The source material was memory CD4+ T cells from blood cultured with dendritic cells. Subset given: CD45RO+ memory T cells. The J gene is TRBJ2-1, the V gene TRBV6-1; 9 bases fit TRBD1. This clonotype originated in a human donor in good health. The CDR3 DNA sequence: TGTGCCAGCAGCTGGGACAGGGAGGGGAGCAATGAGCAGTTCTTC. Translated, it gives CASSWDREGSNEQFF.